This is a list of T cell receptor beta chains from one sample in a study of cytomegalovirus exposure and HLA in healthy donors. Using immunoSEQ multiplex PCR, the repertoire was profiled, and TCRdb retains in-frame clones only, with some absent. This table holds about 150,000 clones, just over 85% found once. Sample: PBMCs. Receptors were obtained from a human donor in good health. Both conserved end residues are part of each CDR3. The D gene is left open where the match is weak. Clone size is shown for a subset of rows, as once, few, many or a class of expanded clone.

V: TRBV7-3
size: .
D: .
J: TRBJ1-1
DNA: TGTGCCAGCAGCGAACAGGCGTCGAACACTGAAGCTTTCTTT
CDR3: CASSEQASNTEAFF

V: TRBV28
size: .
D: .
J: TRBJ2-7
DNA: TGTGCCAGCAGAGTTCAAGGGACTCCGACCTACGAGCAGTACTTC
CDR3: CASRVQGTPTYEQYF

V: TRBV7-2
size: few
D: TRBD1
J: TRBJ1-1
DNA: TGTGCCAGCAGACAGACAGGGGGCCATGAAGCTTTCTTT
CDR3: CASRQTGGHEAFF

V: TRBV2
size: .
D: TRBD1
J: TRBJ2-7
DNA: TGTGCCAGCAGGACAGGGGGCCCCGACGCCCGGTACGAGCAGTACTTC
CDR3: CASRTGGPDARYEQYF

V: TRBV29-1
size: .
D: .
J: TRBJ2-2
DNA: TGCAGCGTTGTGCGGCAGGGCGACACCGGGGAGCTGTTTTTT
CDR3: CSVVRQGDTGELFF

V: TRBV28
size: .
D: .
J: TRBJ1-1
DNA: TGTGCCAGCAGTCGGGGGACGAACACTGAAGCTTTCTTT
CDR3: CASSRGTNTEAFF

V: TRBV27
size: .
D: TRBD2
J: TRBJ2-1
DNA: TGTGCCAGCAGCTCTAGCGGGAAGGGAAATGAGCAGTTCTTC
CDR3: CASSSSGKGNEQFF

V: TRBV11-2
size: .
D: .
J: TRBJ2-7
DNA: TGTGCCAGCAGCGTAATTCCGGGAACCTACGAGCAGTACTTC
CDR3: CASSVIPGTYEQYF

V: TRBV4-2
size: .
D: TRBD1
J: TRBJ2-7
DNA: TGTGCCAGCAGCCAAGAAGTTGGCCAGGGGGACGAGCAGTACTTC
CDR3: CASSQEVGQGDEQYF

V: TRBV5-1
size: once
D: TRBD2
J: TRBJ2-1
DNA: TGCGCCAGCAGCCCGAACGGACTAGCGGAGCACTACAATGAGCAGTTCTTC
CDR3: CASSPNGLAEHYNEQFF

V: TRBV11-1
size: .
D: TRBD2
J: TRBJ2-5
DNA: TGTGCCAGCAGCTCTCCTAGCGGCCACTACCAAGAGACCCAGTACTTC
CDR3: CASSSPSGHYQETQYF

V: TRBV7-9
size: once
D: TRBD2
J: TRBJ2-3
DNA: TGTGCCAGCAGCTTAAGAGGTAGCGGGCCACAAAGGGGCACAGATACGCAGTATTTT
CDR3: CASSLRGSGPQRGTDTQYF

V: TRBV6-4
size: few
D: .
J: TRBJ1-6
DNA: TGTGCCAGCAGAGCCTGGGGGCTAGGATCACCCCTCCACTTT
CDR3: CASRAWGLGSPLHF

V: TRBV5-1
size: .
D: .
J: TRBJ1-1
DNA: TGCGCCAGCACTCTAATACAGGGTGACACTGAAGCTTTCTTT
CDR3: CASTLIQGDTEAFF

V: TRBV30
size: .
D: TRBD1
J: TRBJ1-2
DNA: TGTGCCTGGAGTGTCCCAGGGGGAGGCTACACCTTC
CDR3: CAWSVPGGGYTF

V: TRBV11-2
size: .
D: .
J: TRBJ1-1
DNA: TGTGCCAGCAGCTTAGGGGCTGATAGGTCGATGACGTCTGAAGCTTTCTTT
CDR3: CASSLGADRSMTSEAFF

V: TRBV27
size: .
D: .
J: TRBJ1-5
DNA: TGTGCCAGCAGCCCAAGGGGCAGAGATCAGCCCCAGCATTTT
CDR3: CASSPRGRDQPQHF

V: TRBV7-6
size: .
D: .
J: TRBJ2-7
DNA: TGTGCCAGCAGCTTTGCACGGACCGGGGTTTACGAGCAGTACTTC
CDR3: CASSFARTGVYEQYF

V: TRBV20-1
size: .
D: .
J: TRBJ1-1
DNA: TGCAGTGCTAGGGTCAACGGTGAAGCTTTCTTT
CDR3: CSARVNGEAFF

V: TRBV2
size: .
D: .
J: TRBJ1-1
DNA: TGTGCCAGCAGTGTCCTAGGGGGGAACACTGAAGCTTTCTTT
CDR3: CASSVLGGNTEAFF

V: TRBV6-4
size: .
D: .
J: TRBJ2-1
DNA: TGTGCCAGCAGTGAAGAAGTGGGAGCGGGTTGGAATGAGCAGTTCTTC
CDR3: CASSEEVGAGWNEQFF

V: TRBV4-1
size: .
D: .
J: TRBJ2-5
DNA: TGCGCCAGCAGCCAAAGGGTCGCTAGCTCGGGGGAAGAGACCCAGTACTTC
CDR3: CASSQRVASSGEETQYF

V: TRBV7-2
size: .
D: TRBD2
J: TRBJ2-3
DNA: TGTGCCAGCAGCTTAAGGCCGGAGCGGGGTACGCAGTATTTT
CDR3: CASSLRPERGTQYF

V: TRBV28
size: .
D: .
J: TRBJ1-1
DNA: TGTGCCAGCAGTCCCCGGGGAGTGTTGAACACTGAAGCTTTCTTT
CDR3: CASSPRGVLNTEAFF

V: TRBV7-9
size: .
D: TRBD1
J: TRBJ2-7
DNA: TGTGCCAGCAGCCCTGGGACAGGGGGCGACGAGCAGTACTTC
CDR3: CASSPGTGGDEQYF

V: TRBV27
size: .
D: TRBD1
J: TRBJ1-2
DNA: TGTGCCAGCAGTCCACGGGACAGGGGCCTTGCTGGCTACACCTTC
CDR3: CASSPRDRGLAGYTF

V: TRBV7-2
size: .
D: .
J: TRBJ1-2
DNA: TGTGCCAGCAGCTTGTCCCCTACAGGGTACGGCTACACCTTC
CDR3: CASSLSPTGYGYTF

V: TRBV9
size: .
D: .
J: TRBJ2-3
DNA: TGTGCCAGCAGCGCCGGCGGCGGGGGCAATCCCCTGGGACAGTATTTT
CDR3: CASSAGGGGNPLGQYF

V: TRBV15
size: once
D: .
J: TRBJ1-5
DNA: TGTGCCACCAGCAGAGATTTTGGGAGGCAGCCCCAGCATTTT
CDR3: CATSRDFGRQPQHF

V: TRBV27
size: .
D: .
J: TRBJ1-2
DNA: TGTGCCAGCAGTTTATTCCCCCCGACAGACCTTCTGGGCTATGGCTACACCTTC
CDR3: CASSLFPPTDLLGYGYTF

V: TRBV5-6
size: .
D: .
J: TRBJ2-1
DNA: TGTGCCAGCAGCTTTTTCGGGAGTGTATACGAGCAGTTCTTC
CDR3: CASSFFGSVYEQFF

V: TRBV7-6
size: .
D: .
J: TRBJ2-5
DNA: TGTGCCAGCAGCTTTCAGGGGCGGAAGACCCAGTACTTC
CDR3: CASSFQGRKTQYF

V: TRBV19
size: .
D: TRBD1
J: TRBJ1-1
DNA: TGTGCCAGTAGTTGGACAGGCAGCCGAGGTGCTGAAGCTTTCTTT
CDR3: CASSWTGSRGAEAFF

V: TRBV27
size: .
D: .
J: TRBJ1-1
DNA: TGTGCCAGCAGTTCTCGGGGTGTTGAGTTAGAGTTGAACACTGAAGCTTTCTTT
CDR3: CASSSRGVELELNTEAFF

V: TRBV7-2
size: .
D: TRBD2
J: TRBJ2-3
DNA: TGTGCCAGCAGCCCCGGGGACCTAGCGGGGGGGCCCGGCACAGATACGCAGTATTTT
CDR3: CASSPGDLAGGPGTDTQYF

V: TRBV27
size: .
D: .
J: TRBJ1-6
DNA: TGTGCCAGCAGTTTAGATTTCTACAATTCACCCCTCCACTTT
CDR3: CASSLDFYNSPLHF

V: TRBV7-2
size: once
D: .
J: TRBJ2-1
DNA: TGTGCCAGCAGCTTAACTATACCTTCGGCAAATGAGCAGTTCTTC
CDR3: CASSLTIPSANEQFF

V: TRBV11-2
size: .
D: TRBD1
J: TRBJ2-5
DNA: TGTGCCAGCAGCCGGGACAGGGGAGAGACCCAGTACTTC
CDR3: CASSRDRGETQYF

V: TRBV5-1
size: .
D: TRBD1
J: TRBJ2-7
DNA: TGCGCCAGCAGCTCGGGTGGACAGGGGCACCACGAGCAGTACTTC
CDR3: CASSSGGQGHHEQYF

V: TRBV6-5
size: .
D: .
J: TRBJ2-4
DNA: TGTGCCAGTTACCAGGGGAACATTCAGTACTTC
CDR3: CASYQGNIQYF

V: TRBV28
size: .
D: .
J: TRBJ1-5
DNA: TGTGCCAGCAGTTTAGGCTGGCCTTATAGCAATCAGCCCCAGCATTTT
CDR3: CASSLGWPYSNQPQHF

V: TRBV5-1
size: .
D: .
J: TRBJ2-1
DNA: TGCGCCAGCAGCTTGGTAGCGGTTAACTACAATGAGCAGTTCTTC
CDR3: CASSLVAVNYNEQFF

V: TRBV7-9
size: once
D: TRBD2
J: TRBJ2-3
DNA: TGTGCCAGCAGGCGGGGGTCAGATACGCAGTATTTT
CDR3: CASRRGSDTQYF

V: TRBV2
size: .
D: .
J: TRBJ1-5
DNA: TGTGCCAGCGACCAGGGGAGCAATCAGCCCCAGCATTTT
CDR3: CASDQGSNQPQHF

V: TRBV9
size: .
D: .
J: TRBJ1-2
DNA: TGTGCCAGCGCAACGGACTCAGACAGGCCTCCGAGGTGGGGCTACACCTTC
CDR3: CASATDSDRPPRWGYTF

V: TRBV18
size: .
D: .
J: TRBJ2-5
DNA: TGTGCCAGCTCACAGGACTGGGGGCCGGAGACCCAGTACTTC
CDR3: CASSQDWGPETQYF

V: TRBV5-1
size: .
D: .
J: TRBJ1-2
DNA: TGCGCCAGCAGCTCGGGCCCGGGACTCAGCCGCACCTTC
CDR3: CASSSGPGLSRTF

V: TRBV6-6
size: once
D: .
J: TRBJ1-1
DNA: TGTGCCAGCAATACCCAGACAGAGAGTGAAGCTTTCTTT
CDR3: CASNTQTESEAFF